This TCR beta chain derives from a study of blood T cell repertoires in COVID-19. At the level of the study: COVID-19 samples, acute and convalescent, were from the United States, Italy and Spain. T cells, B-cell-depleted T cells, or PBMCs provided the cDNA or gDNA that served as material.

V dropped 1 base and J dropped 2 bases, with 23 bases sitting between them. The germline CDR1 and CDR2 sequences are LNHNV and YYDKDF (reference sequence). The CDR3 consists of 19 residues. In the source study's methods: For nucleated cells, counts were estimated from reference gene primer amplification. TCRdb's copy holds only in-frame clones and misses some; the assay was immunoSEQ multiplex PCR. That table supplies the V and J calls and clone size; D and trimming were determined from the DNA. The sample consists of approximately 100,000 clones, 86% of them appearing once. The TCR originated in a human donor in a cohort sampled during active COVID-19. Sequencing input: peripheral blood. The chain couples TRBV15 to TRBJ2-5; possible D gene TRBD1, 11 bases. DNA for the CDR3: TGTGCCACCAGCAGAGGGACAGGGGGCGATAGCGGGAGGCAAGAGACCCAGTACTTC. Protein: CATSRGTGGDSGRQETQYF.